The 29 T cell receptor beta chains below were found in one sample sequenced in a study of shared clonotypes between healthy human individuals. Some clones are missing from TCRdb's copy, which holds only in-frame ones; the method was immunoSEQ multiplex PCR. The data hold 2 million to 2.5 million clones, with approximately 95% observed a single time. Material for sequencing was naive CD4+ T cells sorted from blood. The subset is: CD45RA+ positively selected. All receptors come from a man between 18 and 29 years old in good health.

The J gene is TRBJ2-7, the V gene TRBV9; weak D call: TRBD2 (5 bases). The CDR3 spans 14 residues. V was cut by 4 bases and J by 4 bases, with 15 bases left in between. Germline CDR1 reads SGDLS; CDR2 reads YYNGEE. The CDR3 here is CASSPSLERYEQYF. For the CDR3, the DNA is TGTGCCAGCAGCCCTTCCCTCGAGCGGTACGAGCAGTACTTC. The full variable domain, its missing parts supplied by reference TRBV9 and TRBJ2-7, is DSGVTQTPKHLITATGQRVTLRCSPRSGDLSVYWYQQSLDQGLQFLIQYYNGEERAKGNILERFSAQQFPDLHSELNLSSLELGDSALYFCASSPSLERYEQYFGPGTRLTVT.

CDR3 sequence reads: CAWSRQNTEAFF. CDR3 DNA sequence: TGTGCCTGGAGTCGACAGAACACTGAAGCTTTCTTT. The chain uses TRBV30 and TRBJ1-1, with D uncertain. CDR1 GTSNPN and CDR2 SVGIG come from the germline V gene (reference sequence). CDR3 length: 12 amino acids. Trimming pared 2 bases from V and 1 base from J, leaving 5 bases between.

The chain combines TRBV7-9 with TRBJ1-3; D gene ambiguous. Germline lookup yields CDR1 SEHNR and CDR2 FQNEAQ (reference sequence). The CDR3 loop spans 14 amino acids. V lost 0 bases and J lost 4, with 7 bases in between. The CDR3 DNA follows: TGTGCCAGCAGCTTAGCGGTTGCAGGAAACACCATATATTTT. Its protein is CASSLAVAGNTIYF. Variable domain in full (rest from reference TRBV7-9 and TRBJ1-3): DTGVSQNPRHKITKRGQNVTFRCDPISEHNRLYWYRQTLGQGPEFLTYFQNEAQLEKSRLLSDRFSAERPKGSFSTLEIQRTEQGDSAMYLCASSLAVAGNTIYFGEGSWLTVV.

The CDR3 here is CASSSRAGALTDTQYF. DNA for the CDR3: TGTGCCAGCAGCTCCCGGGCGGGGGCGCTCACAGATACGCAGTATTTT. The chain uses TRBV7-9 and TRBJ2-3; D perhaps matches TRBD2 (7 bases). Between the trimmed V and J ends, which lost 4 bases and 2 bases, there was a span of 16 bases. The germline gives CDR1 SEHNR, CDR2 FQNEAQ (reference sequence). This CDR3 has 16 amino acids.

The V gene is TRBV5-6, the J gene TRBJ1-2; D perhaps matches TRBD1 (5 bases). There are 13 residues in the CDR3. Trimming removed 4 bases at V and 6 bases at J, with 13 bases between. CDR1 and CDR2 (germline): SGHDT, YYEEEE. Written as DNA, the CDR3 is TGTGCCAGCAGCCGAAGGGGCGAGAATGGCTACACCTTC. This codes for CASSRRGENGYTF. Full variable domain (missing parts from reference TRBV5-6 and TRBJ1-2): DAGVTQSPTHLIKTRGQQVTLRCSPKSGHDTVSWYQQALGQGPQFIFQYYEEEERQRGNFPDRFSGHQFPNYSSELNVNALLLGDSALYLCASSRRGENGYTFGSGTRLTVV.

The rearrangement uses TRBV29-1 and TRBJ1-5; no clear D. The CDR3 runs 14 residues. Germline CDR1 is SQVTM and CDR2 is ANQGSEA. V was pared by 3 bases and J by 0 bases, with 9 bases between. The CDR3 nucleotides are TGCAGCGTTGAGGTGGGGAATAGCAATCAGCCCCAGCATTTT. Its translation is CSVEVGNSNQPQHF.

This CDR3 reads CASSSQGGSNQPQHF. As DNA, the CDR3 is TGTGCCAGTAGTAGCCAGGGCGGGAGCAATCAGCCCCAGCATTTT. The J gene is TRBJ1-5, the V gene TRBV19, with D possibly TRBD1 on 5 matching bases. This CDR3 spans 15 amino acids. Trimming cost V 4 bases and J 1 base, with 11 bases left between them. The V gene's germline CDR1 is LNHDA and CDR2 SQIVND (reference sequence).

The chain joins TRBV2 to TRBJ1-4, with 7 bases identical to TRBD1. The CDR3 length is 14 residues. Germline CDR1 is SNHLY and CDR2 is FYNNEI. V lost 8 bases, J lost 3 bases, and 6 bases stayed unmatched. DNA for the CDR3: TGTGCCAGCGGGCGGCAGGGGGCTAATGAAAAACTGTTTTTT. It encodes CASGRQGANEKLFF.

The chain links TRBV6-1 to TRBJ1-2; 7 positions match TRBD1. The V segment lost 2 bases and the J segment 0 bases; nucleotides outside the gene matches: 0. There are 14 residues in the CDR3. The V gene's germline CDR1 is MNHNS and CDR2 SASEGT. The CDR3 coding sequence is TGTGCCAGCAGTGAACAGGGGGCTAACTATGGCTACACCTTC. This translates into CASSEQGANYGYTF.

Remarks on this clone: This sample includes further DNA sequences coding for the same CDR3. This chain links TRBV18 with TRBJ2-7, with 10 bases fitting TRBD2. The ends lost 3 bases at V and 4 bases at J; junction bases unmatched: 0. The CDR3 loop spans 13 amino acids. Germline CDR1 and CDR2: KGHSH and LQKENI. CDR3 amino acids: CASSPSGGYEQYF. Written as DNA, the CDR3 is TGTGCCAGCTCACCTAGCGGGGGGTACGAGCAGTACTTC.

The chain employs TRBV7-3 and TRBJ1-2; 7 bases are shared with TRBD1. V was pared by 5 bases and J by 7 bases, with 10 bases of the junction left unmatched. Germline V gene lookup returns CDR1 SGHTA and CDR2 FQGTGA. The CDR3 is 14 residues long. CDR3 nucleotides: TGTGCCAGCAGCGCCGAGACAGGGAAGGGTGGCTACACCTTC. It yields the protein CASSAETGKGGYTF.

V gene TRBV11-3 combines with J gene TRBJ2-5, with TRBD2 matching 7 bases. This CDR3 has 16 amino acids. Unmatched junction bases numbered 6, after V lost 1 base and J lost 1 base. Germline assignment: CDR1 SGHNT and CDR2 YENEEA. In nucleotides, the CDR3 is TGTGCCAGCAGCTTAGCGGGCGGGAGCGCCCAAGAGACCCAGTACTTC. It translates to CASSLAGGSAQETQYF.

CDR3 nucleotides: TGTGCCAGCAGCTTTATTCAGGGGGACACCACCGGGGAGCTGTTTTTT. As protein: CASSFIQGDTTGELFF. V gene TRBV7-2 combines with J gene TRBJ2-2, with TRBD1 identical over 7 bases. This CDR3 is built from 16 residues. From germline, CDR1 is SGHTA and CDR2 FQGNSA. Unmatched junction bases numbered 8, after V lost 3 bases and J lost 4 bases.

Worth noting for this clone: Other DNA sequences in the sample encode the same CDR3. The chain carries TRBV27 and TRBJ1-6; D is unresolved. The ends were cut back, 0 bases at V and 4 bases at J, with 1 base in the middle. CDR3 length equals 13 residues. CDR1 and CDR2 from the germline V gene are MNHEY and SMNVEV (reference sequence). In DNA form, the CDR3 reads TGTGCCAGCAGTTTATCATATAATTCACCCCTCCACTTT. Translating it yields CASSLSYNSPLHF.

The V call is TRBV4-3, the J call TRBJ1-5; D possibly corresponds to TRBD1 (5 bases). There are 15 residues in the CDR3. V was cut by 1 base and J by 1 base, with 8 bases left in between. The germline V gene has CDR1 LGHNA and CDR2 YSLEER. Here the CDR3 DNA reads TGCGCCAGCAGCCAAGTCCAGGGAAGCAATCAGCCCCAGCATTTT. Protein: CASSQVQGSNQPQHF.

To note about this clone: A clone one base away is much larger, so this may be a read error. Other DNA sequences in the same sample also yield this CDR3. The chain joins TRBV11-1 to TRBJ2-2; D is perhaps TRBD2 (5 bases). Looked up from germline, CDR1 is SGHAT and CDR2 is FQDESV (reference sequence). The CDR3 loop spans 13 amino acids. The CDR3 DNA sequence: TGTGCCAGCACCCTTAGAGTCTCCGGGGAGCTGTTCTTT. Translation: CASTLRVSGELFF.

This clone was recorded a few times. In the same sample, other DNA sequences code for this CDR3. The chain joins TRBV5-1 to TRBJ1-5; the D gene is possibly TRBD1 (5 bases). Trimming left V 0 bases short and J 1 base short, with 8 bases between. Looked up from germline, CDR1 is SGHRS and CDR2 is YFSETQ. This CDR3 spans 15 amino acids. This chain's CDR3 is CASSLEGISNQPQHF. The CDR3 DNA reads as TGCGCCAGCAGCTTGGAGGGGATAAGCAATCAGCCCCAGCATTTT.

The V gene is TRBV9, the J gene TRBJ2-2; no definite D call. Germline V CDR1 and CDR2: SGDLS, YYNGEE. Trimming cost V 3 bases and J 7 bases, with 10 bases left between them. The CDR3 totals 13 residues. CDR3 sequence reads: CASSAHPSGELFF. CDR3 DNA sequence: TGTGCCAGCAGCGCCCATCCGAGCGGGGAGCTGTTTTTT.

V and J are TRBV2 and TRBJ2-2; TRBD1 is a possible D gene (6 bases). Germline V CDR1 and CDR2: SNHLY, FYNNEI. V was clipped by 6 bases and J by 3 bases, with 14 bases between them. The CDR3 is 15 amino acids. The CDR3 DNA reads as TGTGCCAGCAGCTCAAACTACAGGGACACCGGGGAGCTGTTTTTT. Protein: CASSSNYRDTGELFF.

The chain employs TRBV4-1 and TRBJ1-1; no reliable D call. CDR1 is MGHRA and CDR2 is YSYEKL in the germline V gene. V was shortened by 0 bases and J by 4 bases, with 12 bases between the two germline ends. CDR3 length equals 15 residues. CDR3 bases: TGCGCCAGCAGCCAAGAGATGCTGGTGGGCACTGAAGCTTTCTTT. It encodes CASSQEMLVGTEAFF.

The chain recombines TRBV4-1 with TRBJ2-7, with no clear D. V shed 1 base and J shed 2 bases, with 12 bases lying between them. The germline V gene encodes CDR1 MGHRA and CDR2 YSYEKL. The CDR3 runs to 15 residues. CDR3 coding DNA: TGCGCCAGCAGCCAAGTGATTGGGCAAACCTACGAGCAGTACTTC. It specifies CASSQVIGQTYEQYF.

The chain employs TRBV27 and TRBJ2-3; 15 bases match TRBD2. CDR3 size: 17 residues. Trimming at V came to 4 bases and at J to 2 bases, leaving 4 bases not matched to a gene. CDR1 and CDR2 (germline): MNHEY, SMNVEV (reference sequence). The CDR3 region has the DNA TGTGCCAGCAGTTCCGGGACTAGCGGGGGGTCCACAGATACGCAGTATTTT. Its protein product is CASSSGTSGGSTDTQYF.

The chain joins TRBV11-2 to TRBJ2-3; 9 bases map to TRBD1. Per the germline V gene, CDR1 is SGHAT and CDR2 is FQNNGV. There are 17 residues in the CDR3. The trim removed 2 bases at V and 4 bases at J, leaving 10 bases unmatched. The CDR3 loop is CASSLRVTGGGADTQYF. DNA for the CDR3: TGTGCCAGCAGCTTAAGGGTGACAGGGGGAGGGGCAGATACGCAGTATTTT.

Notes on this clone: One junction end disagrees with the germline gene, perhaps due to a read error. This chain links TRBV5-4 with TRBJ2-1; 9 bases map to TRBD2. The germline V gene has CDR1 SGHNT and CDR2 YYREEE (reference sequence). This CDR3 comprises 15 residues. The CDR3 nucleotides read TGTGCCAGCAGCCCATATAGCGGGAGAGCCAATGAACAGTTCTTC. Protein sequence: CASSPYSGRANEQFF.

V usage is TRBV7-2 and J usage is TRBJ2-7; D may match TRBD1 or TRBD2 (6 bases each). This CDR3 has 15 amino acids. Trimming cost V 3 bases and J 5 bases, with 17 bases left between them. Germline V lookup: CDR1 SGHTA, CDR2 FQGNSA. CDR3 residues: CASSLRRGDSDEQYF. The CDR3 nucleotides are TGTGCCAGCAGCTTGAGAAGGGGGGATAGCGACGAGCAGTACTTC.

This chain joins TRBV18 and TRBJ2-5; D unclear. CDR3 length equals 14 residues. V was pared by 0 bases and J by 4 bases, with 9 bases between. Germline CDR1 reads KGHSH; CDR2 reads LQKENI. This CDR3 is CASSPPNLIETQYF. CDR3 nucleotide sequence: TGTGCCAGCTCACCACCGAACCTGATAGAGACCCAGTACTTC. Filled out from reference TRBV18 and TRBJ2-5, the complete variable domain reads NAGVMQNPRHLVRRRGQEARLRCSPMKGHSHVYWYRQLPEEGLKFMVYLQKENIIDESGMPKERFSAEFPKEGPSILRIQQVVRGDSAAYFCASSPPNLIETQYFGPGTRLLVL.

The chain links TRBV11-2 to TRBJ2-7, with D possibly TRBD1 on 5 matching bases. Germline-derived CDR1 and CDR2 are SGHAT and FQNNGV. Trimming pared 1 base from V and 4 bases from J, leaving 14 bases between. CDR3 size: 15 residues. CDR3 in DNA: TGTGCCAGCAGCTTAGCCGACCAGGGCCGGTACGAGCAGTACTTC. Translation gives CASSLADQGRYEQYF.

A word on this clone: Sequence at one end of the junction differs from germline and may be a read error. This chain connects TRBV7-7 to TRBJ2-1, with D possibly TRBD1 on 7 matching bases. This CDR3 has 13 residues. Germline CDR1 and CDR2: SSHAT and FNYEAQ (reference sequence). The CDR3: CASSPGTAGEQFF. CDR3 nucleotide sequence: TGTGCTAGCAGCCCCGGGACAGCGGGTGAGCAGTTCTTC.

V is TRBV30 and J is TRBJ1-2; D remains ambiguous. This CDR3 has 14 residues. The V end was cut by 4 bases, the J end by 1 base, with 13 bases between. Per the germline V gene, CDR1 is GTSNPN and CDR2 is SVGIG (reference sequence). The CDR3 DNA follows: TGTGCCTGGACAATACCGGGTTTTAACTATGGCTACACCTTC. This translates into CAWTIPGFNYGYTF.